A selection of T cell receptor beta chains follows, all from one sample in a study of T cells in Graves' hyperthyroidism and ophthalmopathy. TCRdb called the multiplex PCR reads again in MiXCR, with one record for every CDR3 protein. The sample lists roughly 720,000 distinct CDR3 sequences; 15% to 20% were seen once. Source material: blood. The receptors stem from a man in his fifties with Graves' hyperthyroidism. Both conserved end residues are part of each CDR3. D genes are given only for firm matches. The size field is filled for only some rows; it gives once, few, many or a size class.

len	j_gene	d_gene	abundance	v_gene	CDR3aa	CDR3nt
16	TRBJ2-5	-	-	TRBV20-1	CSASREHPRWQETQYF	TGCAGTGCTAGCAGAGAACATCCCCGGTGGCAAGAGACCCAGTACTTC
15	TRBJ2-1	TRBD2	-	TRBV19	CASSLKAGPPYEQFF	TGTGCCAGTAGCCTCAAAGCGGGACCCCCCTATGAGCAGTTCTTC
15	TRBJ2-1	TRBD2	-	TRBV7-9	CASSLPLAGHNEQFF	TGTGCCAGCAGCTTACCACTAGCGGGACACAATGAGCAGTTCTTC
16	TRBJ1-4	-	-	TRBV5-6	CASSLEGQGPAEKLFF	TGTGCCAGCAGCTTGGAGGGGCAGGGGCCAGCTGAAAAACTGTTTTTT
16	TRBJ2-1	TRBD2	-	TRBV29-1	CSVEVSLAGGYNEQFF	TGCAGCGTTGAAGTTTCCCTAGCGGGAGGATACAATGAGCAGTTCTTC
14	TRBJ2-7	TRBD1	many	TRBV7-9	CASSHPGQSYEQYF	TGTGCCAGCAGCCATCCGGGACAGAGCTACGAGCAGTACTTC
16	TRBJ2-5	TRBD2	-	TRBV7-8	CASSLRLAGFQETQYF	TGTGCCAGCAGCCTGAGACTAGCGGGCTTCCAAGAGACCCAGTACTTC
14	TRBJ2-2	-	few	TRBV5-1	CASTGTMNTGELFF	TGCGCCAGTACCGGGACGATGAACACCGGGGAGCTGTTTTTT
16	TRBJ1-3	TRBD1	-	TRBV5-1	CASSLGDRGLGNTIYF	TGCGCCAGCAGCTTGGGGGACAGGGGGCTTGGAAACACCATATATTTT
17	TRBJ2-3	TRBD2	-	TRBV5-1	CASSLVAGGFNADTQYF	TGCGCCAGCAGCTTGGTTGCGGGAGGTTTTAATGCAGATACGCAGTATTTT
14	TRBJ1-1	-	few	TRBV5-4	CASSNQGWNTEAFF	TGTGCCAGCAGCAACCAGGGGTGGAACACTGAAGCTTTCTTT
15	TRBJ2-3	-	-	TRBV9	CASSTSLHSTDTQYF	TGTGCCAGCAGCACCTCCCTCCATAGCACAGATACGCAGTATTTT
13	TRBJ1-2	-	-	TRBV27	CASSSHRAGGYTF	TGTGCCAGCAGTTCCCACAGGGCGGGTGGCTACACCTTC
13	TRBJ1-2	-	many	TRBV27	CASSFNPNYGYTF	TGTGCCAGCAGCTTCAATCCTAACTATGGCTACACCTTC
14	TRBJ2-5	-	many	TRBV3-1	CASSQVITARIQYF	TGTGCCAGCAGCCAAGTTATCACCGCACGTATCCAGTACTTC
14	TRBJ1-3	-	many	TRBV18	CASSSTNSGNTIYF	TGTGCCAGCTCAAGTACCAACTCTGGAAACACCATATATTTT
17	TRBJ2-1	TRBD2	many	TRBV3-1	CASSPRGSGSSYNEQFF	TGTGCCAGCAGCCCAAGGGGTAGCGGGAGCTCCTACAATGAGCAGTTCTTC
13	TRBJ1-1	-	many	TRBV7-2	CASATQQGTEAFF	TGTGCCAGCGCAACTCAACAGGGCACTGAAGCTTTCTTT
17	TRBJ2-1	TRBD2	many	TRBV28	CASSTAGELLNWGEQFF	TGTGCCAGCAGTACCGCGGGAGAACTGTTGAATTGGGGTGAGCAGTTCTTC
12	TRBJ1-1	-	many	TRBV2	CASSEKVFEAFF	TGTGCCAGCAGTGAAAAGGTTTTTGAAGCTTTCTTT
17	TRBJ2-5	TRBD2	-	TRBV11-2	CASSLSPGLAGTETQYF	TGTGCCAGCAGCCTGAGTCCGGGACTAGCGGGAACAGAGACCCAGTACTTC
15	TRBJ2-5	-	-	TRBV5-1	CASSLAEQAEETQYF	TGCGCCAGCAGCTTGGCCGAACAGGCGGAAGAGACCCAGTACTTC
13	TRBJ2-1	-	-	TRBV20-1	CSARDRRYNEQFF	TGCAGTGCTAGAGATAGACGGTACAATGAGCAGTTCTTC
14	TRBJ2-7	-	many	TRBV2	CASRPLQGTYEQYF	TGTGCCAGCAGGCCTTTACAGGGAACCTACGAGCAGTACTTC
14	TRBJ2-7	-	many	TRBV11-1	CASSHLGFSYEQYF	TGTGCCAGCAGCCATCTCGGTTTCTCCTACGAGCAGTACTTC
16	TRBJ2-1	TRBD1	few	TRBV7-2	CASSLAKDRVHNEQFF	TGTGCCAGCAGCTTAGCTAAGGACAGGGTCCACAATGAGCAGTTCTTC
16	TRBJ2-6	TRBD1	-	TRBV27	CASKTQGAGGANVLTF	TGTGCCAGTAAAACTCAGGGGGCCGGTGGGGCCAACGTCCTGACTTTC